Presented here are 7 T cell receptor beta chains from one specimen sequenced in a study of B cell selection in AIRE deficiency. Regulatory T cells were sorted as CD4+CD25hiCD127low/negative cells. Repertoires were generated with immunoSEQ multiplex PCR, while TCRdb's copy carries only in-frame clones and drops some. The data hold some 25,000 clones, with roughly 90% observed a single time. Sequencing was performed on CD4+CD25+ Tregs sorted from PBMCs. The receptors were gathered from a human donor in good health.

The CDR3 is CASSGQSSYNSPLHF. The CDR3 DNA follows: TGCGCCAGCAGCGGACAGAGCTCCTATAATTCACCCCTCCACTTT. V is TRBV10-2 and J is TRBJ1-6; D is perhaps TRBD1 (6 bases). The CDR3 sequence is 15 residues long. V was trimmed by 6 bases and J by 0 bases, leaving 9 bases between them. Germline CDR1 is WSHSY and CDR2 is SAAADI.

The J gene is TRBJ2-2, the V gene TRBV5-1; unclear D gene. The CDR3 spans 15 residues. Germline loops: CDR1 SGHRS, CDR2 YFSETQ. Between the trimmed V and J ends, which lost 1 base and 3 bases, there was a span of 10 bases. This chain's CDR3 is CASSLYSFDTGELFF. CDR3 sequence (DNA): TGCGCCAGCAGCTTGTACAGCTTCGACACCGGGGAGCTGTTTTTT.

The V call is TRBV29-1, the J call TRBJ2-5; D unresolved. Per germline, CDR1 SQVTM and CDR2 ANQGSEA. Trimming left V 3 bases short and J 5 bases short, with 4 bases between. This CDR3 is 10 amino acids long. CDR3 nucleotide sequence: TGCAGCGTTGAGTCGGAGACCCAGTACTTC. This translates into CSVESETQYF.

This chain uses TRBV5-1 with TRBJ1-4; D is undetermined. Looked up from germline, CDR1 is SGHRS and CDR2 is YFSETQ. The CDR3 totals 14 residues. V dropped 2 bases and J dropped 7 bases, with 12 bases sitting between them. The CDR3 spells CASSFADPGEKLFF. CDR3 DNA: TGCGCCAGCAGCTTCGCAGATCCAGGTGAAAAACTGTTTTTT.

CDR3 in amino acids: CASSPYGQGRSPLHF. CDR3 sequence (DNA): TGTGCCAGCAGCCCCTACGGACAGGGCCGGTCACCCCTCCACTTT. The V gene is TRBV7-2, the J gene TRBJ1-6; 8 bases map to TRBD1. The CDR3 runs 15 residues. CDR1 and CDR2 from the germline V gene are SGHTA and FQGNSA. V gave up 5 bases and J gave up 10 bases; unmatched junction bases: 10. Full variable domain (rest looked up from reference TRBV7-2 and TRBJ1-6): GAGVSQSPSNKVTEKGKDVELRCDPISGHTALYWYRQSLGQGLEFLIYFQGNSAPDKSGLPSDRFSAERTGGSVSTLTIQRTQQEDSAVYLCASSPYGQGRSPLHFGNGTRLTVT.

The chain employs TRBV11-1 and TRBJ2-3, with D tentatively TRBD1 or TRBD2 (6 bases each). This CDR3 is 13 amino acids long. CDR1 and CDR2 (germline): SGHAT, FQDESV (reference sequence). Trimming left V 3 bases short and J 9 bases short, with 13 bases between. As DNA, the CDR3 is TGTGCCAGCAGCTTTTCAAGGGGGGCGACGCAGTATTTT. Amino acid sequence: CASSFSRGATQYF.

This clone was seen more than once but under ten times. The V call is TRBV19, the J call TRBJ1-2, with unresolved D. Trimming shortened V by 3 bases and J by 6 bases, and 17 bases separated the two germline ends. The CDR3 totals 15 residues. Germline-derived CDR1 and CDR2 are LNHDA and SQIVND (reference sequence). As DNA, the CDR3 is TGTGCCAGTAGTATGGAGATGGGGTCTTCCCATGGCTACACCTTC. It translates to CASSMEMGSSHGYTF.